This T cell receptor beta chain was recovered during a study of shared clonotypes between healthy human individuals. Background on the study: CD4 naive and memory got three plates each, CD8 naive two, CD8 memory one. Study-wide points: The expectation was that sequencing depth would affect clonotype sharing among donors. Sample collection involved blood only; tissue repertoires are likely different.

In this sample, this clone turned up once. Antigen specificity is unknown. Additional DNA sequences in this sample encode the identical CDR3. CD4+ cells underwent separation, giving CD45RA+ naive and CD45RA-negative memory subsets. Produced via immunoSEQ multiplex PCR; TCRdb's table is partial and in-frame only. Counted here are 2.3 million or so clones, approximately 95% occurring once; the ten biggest clones make up about 0.39%. Germline CDR1 MNHEY, CDR2 SMNVEV (reference sequence). The CDR3 is made up of 15 amino acids. Trimming took 1 base from V and 0 from J; bases not matched to a gene: 3. The chain links TRBV27 to TRBJ2-7; 7 bases map to TRBD1. The sequenced sample consisted of naive CD4+ T cells from PBMCs. As for subset: CD45RA+ positively selected. The clonotype comes from a man aged 18 to 29 in good health. Some clones in this sample may be carry-over from other donors' samples. CDR3 bases: TGTGCCAGCAGTTTATTAGGGGGCCTCTCCTACGAGCAGTACTTC. This translates into CASSLLGGLSYEQYF.